Shown below are 26 T cell receptor beta chains from a single sample sequenced in a study of blood T cell repertoires in COVID-19. The repertoire was sequenced with immunoSEQ multiplex PCR; TCRdb's copy has only in-frame clones and lacks some. The sample has approximately 290,000 clones, around 81% seen once. What was sequenced was peripheral blood. The receptors were gathered from a person between 65 and 79 years old with COVID-19, enrolled during active disease.

This clone was detected a few times. V gene TRBV5-1 combines with J gene TRBJ1-4; 8 nucleotides agree with TRBD1. The germline V gene has CDR1 SGHRS and CDR2 YFSETQ. V dropped 4 bases and J dropped 4; count of bases not matched to a gene: 6. This CDR3 has 15 residues. CDR3: CASSVTGANNEKLFF. CDR3 in DNA: TGCGCCAGCAGCGTGACAGGGGCGAATAATGAAAAACTGTTTTTT.

The chain carries TRBV19 and TRBJ1-2; no firm D call. This CDR3 contains 14 residues. Germline V gives CDR1 LNHDA, CDR2 SQIVND (reference sequence). Trimming stripped 3 bases from V and 0 bases from J, with 8 bases between. DNA for the CDR3: TGTGCCAGTAGTATGTATTCTTCTAACTATGGCTACACCTTC. Translated: CASSMYSSNYGYTF.

V is TRBV15 and J is TRBJ2-3; TRBD1 is a possible D gene (7 bases). The CDR3 totals 16 residues. Germline V gives CDR1 LNHNV, CDR2 YYDKDF (reference sequence). Trimming cost V 3 bases and J 3 bases, with 16 bases left between them. CDR3 sequence reads: CATSRVPGGLTDTQYF. The CDR3, as DNA: TGTGCCACCAGCAGGGTCCCAGGGGGGTTAACAGATACGCAGTATTTT.

The chain recombines TRBV19 with TRBJ2-3, with 9 positions matching TRBD2. This CDR3 is 15 amino acids long. V shed 4 bases and J 1 base; nucleotides not matched to a gene: 3. CDR1 and CDR2 (germline): LNHDA, SQIVND (reference sequence). The CDR3 nucleotides read TGTGCCAGTAGTAAGAGGACTAGCGGCACAGATACGCAGTATTTT. It translates to CASSKRTSGTDTQYF.

V is TRBV18 and J is TRBJ1-1, with D possibly matching TRBD1 (5 bases). This CDR3 spans 14 amino acids. V was cut by 4 bases and J by 5 bases, with 14 bases left in between. Germline CDR1 KGHSH, CDR2 LQKENI. Here the CDR3 DNA reads TGTGCCAGCTCACTGCAGGGCGGGGGGACTGAAGCTTTCTTT. This encodes CASSLQGGGTEAFF.

This chain connects TRBV19 to TRBJ1-4, with D hard to call. The CDR3 is made up of 15 amino acids. V shed 8 bases and J shed 5 bases, with 18 bases lying between them. Germline CDR1 LNHDA, CDR2 SQIVND (reference sequence). The CDR3 loop is CASGLRTSVNEKLFF. The CDR3 DNA is TGTGCCAGTGGACTTCGGACGTCGGTAAATGAAAAACTGTTTTTT.

The chain uses TRBV30 and TRBJ2-7; 10 bases match TRBD1. Trimming took 2 bases from V and 5 from J; bases not matched to a gene: 6. This CDR3 contains 14 residues. Germline values: CDR1 GTSNPN, CDR2 SVGIG (reference sequence). CDR3 residues: CAWSKDRGRHEQYF. The CDR3 DNA follows: TGTGCCTGGAGTAAAGACAGGGGGCGGCACGAGCAGTACTTC.

The chain is built from TRBV5-6 and TRBJ1-2, with 7 bases fitting TRBD1. Germline trimming cut 1 base from V and 3 bases from J; bases unmatched to any gene: 3. Germline-derived CDR1 and CDR2 are SGHDT and YYEEEE. The CDR3 totals 14 residues. CDR3 sequence reads: CASSLQGQHYGYTF. CDR3 nucleotide sequence: TGTGCCAGCAGCTTGCAGGGACAGCACTATGGCTACACCTTC.

V is TRBV5-4 and J is TRBJ2-3, with 13 positions matching TRBD2. With V trimmed by 4 bases and J by 7 bases, 9 bases remained unmatched. The CDR3 is 16 amino acids. In germline, CDR1 is SGHNT, CDR2 YYREEE (reference sequence). CDR3 in DNA: TGTGCCAGCAGCAGCGGGACTAGCGGGAATTGGAATACGCAGTATTTT. Protein sequence: CASSSGTSGNWNTQYF.

This rearrangement joins TRBV2 to TRBJ1-5; D is perhaps TRBD1 (5 bases). Trimming stripped 0 bases from V and 9 bases from J, with 21 bases between. The CDR3 extends over 17 amino acids. From germline, CDR1 is SNHLY and CDR2 FYNNEI. The CDR3 is CASSEAGGTAGPRPQHF. The CDR3 nucleotides read TGTGCCAGCAGTGAAGCGGGGGGGACGGCCGGGCCGAGGCCCCAGCATTTT. Together with reference TRBV2 and TRBJ1-5, the CDR3 gives the full variable domain: EPEVTQTPSHQVTQMGQEVILRCVPISNHLYFYWYRQILGQKVEFLVSFYNNEISEKSEIFDDQFSVERPDGSNFTLKIRSTKLEDSAMYFCASSEAGGTAGPRPQHFGDGTRLSIL.

This clone was seen a single time. The V and J genes are TRBV19 and TRBJ1-5, with D unclear. Trimming pared 4 bases from V and 0 bases from J, leaving 10 bases between. Germline values: CDR1 LNHDA, CDR2 SQIVND (reference sequence). The CDR3 totals 15 residues. CDR3 coding DNA: TGTGCCAGTAGTACCCGGGAAGGTAGCAATCAGCCCCAGCATTTT. Translating it yields CASSTREGSNQPQHF.

The V and J genes are TRBV6-2 or TRBV6-3 and TRBJ2-7; 10 nucleotides match TRBD2. Losses at the gene ends were 5 bases for V and 3 bases for J; bases not matched to a gene: 1. This CDR3 has 13 amino acids. CDR1 is MNHEY and CDR2 is SVGEGT in the germline V gene. The CDR3 reads CASSGTSDYEQYF. The CDR3 DNA reads TGTGCCAGCAGTGGGACTAGCGACTACGAGCAGTACTTC.

This chain links TRBV28 with TRBJ2-1; 9 nucleotides match TRBD2. Trimming took 2 bases from V and 9 from J; bases not matched to a gene: 11. In germline, CDR1 is MDHEN, CDR2 SYDVKM. The CDR3 totals 16 residues. The CDR3 loop is CASSLLVRGRAGEQFF. CDR3 DNA: TGTGCCAGCAGTTTACTTGTTCGCGGGAGGGCCGGTGAGCAGTTCTTC.

This chain links TRBV25-1 with TRBJ1-2; D is uncertain. Germline values: CDR1 MGHDK, CDR2 SYGVNS. The CDR3 is 14 residues long. V was clipped by 3 bases and J by 4 bases, with 12 bases between them. CDR3 in DNA: TGTGCCAGCAGTGAGCGAGACGGGATCTATGGCTACACCTTC. Protein sequence: CASSERDGIYGYTF.

The table lists this clone with a few counts. V is TRBV10-3 and J is TRBJ2-1, with 8 bases aligning to TRBD1. Per the germline V gene, CDR1 is ENHRY and CDR2 is SYGVKD. V gave up 10 bases and J gave up 6 bases; unmatched junction bases: 2. The length of the CDR3 is 11 residues. DNA for the CDR3: TGTGCCACAACAGGGGGCAATGAGCAGTTCTTC. It encodes CATTGGNEQFF.

The V gene is TRBV6-2 or TRBV6-3, the J gene TRBJ1-5, with TRBD1 matching 7 bases. CDR1 and CDR2 from the germline V gene are MNHEY and SVGEGT. Trimming at V came to 4 bases and at J to 7 bases, leaving 7 bases not matched to a gene. The CDR3 loop spans 14 amino acids. CDR3 DNA: TGTGCCAGCAGTTCGAATATACAGGGGCAGCCCCAGCATTTT. Its translation: CASSSNIQGQPQHF.

This clone was found a few times. The chain has TRBV7-9 and TRBJ1-1, with 9 nucleotides matching TRBD1. CDR1 is SEHNR and CDR2 is FQNEAQ in the germline V gene (reference sequence). This CDR3 contains 16 residues. Losses at the gene ends were 1 base for V and 0 bases for J; bases not matched to a gene: 3. CDR3 in amino acids: CASSLVGQGLNTEAFF. In DNA form, the CDR3 reads TGTGCCAGCAGCTTAGTGGGACAGGGATTGAACACTGAAGCTTTCTTT.

The rearrangement links TRBV12-3 or TRBV12-4 to TRBJ2-7; D is unclear. Between the trimmed V and J ends, which lost 5 bases and 4 bases, there was a span of 9 bases. The CDR3 extends over 12 amino acids. CDR3 nucleotide sequence: TGTGCCAGCAGTCCACAGAAGTACGAGCAGTACTTC. Protein sequence: CASSPQKYEQYF.

The chain couples TRBV4-3 to TRBJ2-1, with TRBD2 identical over 10 bases. The CDR3 consists of 15 residues. Germline-derived CDR1 and CDR2 are LGHNA and YSLEER. The V segment lost 0 bases and the J segment 8 bases; nucleotides outside the gene matches: 4. The CDR3 DNA reads TGCGCCAGCAGCCAAGATCAGCGGGGGGGCTATGAGCAGTTCTTC. Its translation is CASSQDQRGGYEQFF.

The chain is built from TRBV5-6 and TRBJ2-7; 8 bases align to TRBD1. The V and J ends lost 2 bases and 4 bases, in that order; junction bases with no gene match: 14. This CDR3 contains 17 residues. Germline CDR1 reads SGHDT; CDR2 reads YYEEEE. This CDR3 is CASSLHSIGTGTYEQYF. The CDR3 coding sequence is TGTGCCAGCAGCTTACACTCTATTGGGACAGGAACTTACGAGCAGTACTTC.

The V gene is TRBV7-2, the J gene TRBJ2-1; 15 nucleotides line up with TRBD2. V lost 2 bases and J lost 15; bases outside the gene matches: 8. CDR1 and CDR2 (germline): SGHTA, FQGNSA. This CDR3 is 15 amino acids long. CDR3 amino acids: CASSLTRTSGGVVFF. The CDR3 DNA sequence: TGTGCCAGCAGCTTAACCAGGACTAGCGGGGGGGTTGTGTTCTTC.

The V call is TRBV3-1 (or the pseudogene TRBV3-2), the J call TRBJ1-5; weak D call: TRBD1 (6 bases). The V end was cut by 2 bases, the J end by 0 bases, with 29 bases between. Germline CDR1 is LGHDT and CDR2 is YNNKEL (reference sequence). The CDR3 contains 22 residues. The CDR3 nucleotides read TGTGCCAGCAGCCAAAAAGCGAGTTGGAGGACAGCTAGAACGCATAGCAATCAGCCCCAGCATTTT. It specifies CASSQKASWRTARTHSNQPQHF.

The chain joins TRBV7-6 to TRBJ2-1; no clear D gene. V was pared by 4 bases and J by 5 bases, with 3 bases between. This CDR3 is built from 11 residues. Germline-derived CDR1 and CDR2 are SGHVS and FNYEAQ. The CDR3 sequence: CASSSNNEQFF. The CDR3 DNA is TGTGCCAGCAGCTCAAACAATGAGCAGTTCTTC. Drawing the rest from reference TRBV7-6 and TRBJ2-1, the complete variable domain is GAGVSQSPRYKVTKRGQDVALRCDPISGHVSLYWYRQALGQGPEFLTYFNYEAQQDKSGLPNDRFSAERPEGSISTLTIQRTEQRDSAMYRCASSSNNEQFFGPGTRLTVL.

The chain uses TRBV24-1 and TRBJ2-3, with a weak D call TRBD1 (6 bases). Germline V CDR1 and CDR2: KGHDR, SFDVKD. CDR3 length equals 17 residues. Trimming stripped 6 bases from V and 0 bases from J, with 18 bases between. CDR3 coding DNA: TGTGCCACCAGTCTTGGGCTGGGGGCCACGAGCACAGATACGCAGTATTTT. Its protein product is CATSLGLGATSTDTQYF.

The rearrangement joins TRBV30 to TRBJ2-3; TRBD2 might be the D (6 bases). CDR1 and CDR2 (germline): GTSNPN, SVGIG (reference sequence). V lost 2 bases, J lost 6 bases, and 21 bases lay in between. The CDR3 consists of 16 residues. The CDR3 loop reads CAWSIGLASTGDTQYF. DNA of the CDR3: TGTGCCTGGAGTATCGGTCTAGCGTCTACCGGGGATACGCAGTATTTT.

This chain links TRBV28 with TRBJ1-5, with 7 positions matching TRBD1. V was clipped by 6 bases and J by 4 bases; unmatched bases: 9. The length of the CDR3 is 15 residues. The germline V gene encodes CDR1 MDHEN and CDR2 SYDVKM. Here the CDR3 DNA reads TGTGCCAGCAGGCGAACAGGGGTTTGGAATCAGCCCCAGCATTTT. Protein sequence: CASRRTGVWNQPQHF.